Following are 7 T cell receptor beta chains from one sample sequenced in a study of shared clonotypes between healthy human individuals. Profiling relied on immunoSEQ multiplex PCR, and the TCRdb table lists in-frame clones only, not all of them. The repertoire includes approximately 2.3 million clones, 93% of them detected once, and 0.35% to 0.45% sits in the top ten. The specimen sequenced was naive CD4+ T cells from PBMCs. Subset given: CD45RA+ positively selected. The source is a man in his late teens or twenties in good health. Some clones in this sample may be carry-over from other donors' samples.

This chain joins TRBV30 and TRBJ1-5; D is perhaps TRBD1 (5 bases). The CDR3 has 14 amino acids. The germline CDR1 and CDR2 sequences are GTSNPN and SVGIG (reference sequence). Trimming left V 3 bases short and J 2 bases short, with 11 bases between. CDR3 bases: TGTGCCTGGAGAGCCAGGGACGGCAATCAGCCCCAGCATTTT. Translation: CAWRARDGNQPQHF.

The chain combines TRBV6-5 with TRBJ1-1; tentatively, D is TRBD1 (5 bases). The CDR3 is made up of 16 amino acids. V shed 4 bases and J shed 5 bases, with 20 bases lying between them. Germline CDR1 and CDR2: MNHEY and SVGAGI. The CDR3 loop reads CASSSLSGGIVTEAFF. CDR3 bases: TGTGCCAGCAGTTCTCTTTCCGGGGGGATTGTGACTGAAGCTTTCTTT.

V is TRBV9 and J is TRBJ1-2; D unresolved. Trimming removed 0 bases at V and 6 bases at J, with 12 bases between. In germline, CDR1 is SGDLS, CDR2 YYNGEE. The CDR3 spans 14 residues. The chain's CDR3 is CASSVDSAINGYTF. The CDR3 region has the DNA TGTGCCAGCAGCGTAGACAGCGCCATTAATGGCTACACCTTC.

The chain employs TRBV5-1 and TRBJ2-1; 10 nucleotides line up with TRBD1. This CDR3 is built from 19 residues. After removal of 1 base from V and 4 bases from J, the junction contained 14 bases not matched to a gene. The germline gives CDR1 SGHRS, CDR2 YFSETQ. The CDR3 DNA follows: TGCGCCAGCAGCTTGTGGGACAGGGGTTCTAGCGGGTCTTACAATGAGCAGTTCTTC. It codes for CASSLWDRGSSGSYNEQFF.

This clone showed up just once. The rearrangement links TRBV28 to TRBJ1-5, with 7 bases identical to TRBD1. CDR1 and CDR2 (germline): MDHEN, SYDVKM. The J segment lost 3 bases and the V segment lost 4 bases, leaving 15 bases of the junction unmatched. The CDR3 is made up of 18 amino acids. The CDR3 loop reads CASSYRDSPYLVNQPQHF. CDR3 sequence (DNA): TGTGCCAGCAGTTACCGGGACAGCCCTTATCTGGTCAATCAGCCCCAGCATTTT.

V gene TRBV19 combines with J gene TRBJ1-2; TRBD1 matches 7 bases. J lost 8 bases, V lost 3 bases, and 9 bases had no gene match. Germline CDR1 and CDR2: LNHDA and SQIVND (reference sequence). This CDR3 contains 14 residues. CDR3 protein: CASSISRGTGGYTF. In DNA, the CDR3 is TGTGCCAGTAGTATCAGCAGGGGGACGGGAGGCTACACCTTC.

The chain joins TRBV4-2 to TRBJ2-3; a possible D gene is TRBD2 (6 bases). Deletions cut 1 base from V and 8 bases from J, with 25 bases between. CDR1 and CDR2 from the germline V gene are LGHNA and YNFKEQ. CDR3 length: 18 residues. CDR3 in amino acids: CASSQVDTGSSSWVTQYF. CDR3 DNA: TGTGCCAGCAGCCAAGTGGACACCGGGAGCAGTAGTTGGGTTACGCAGTATTTT.